A selection of T cell receptor beta chains follows, all from one sample in a study of OX40 agonist ivuxolimab in advanced cancers. Data came from immunoSEQ multiplex PCR; TCRdb stores just in-frame clones and leaves some out. The sample has around 41,000 clones, 88% seen once. This specimen was CD4+ or CD8+ T cells sorted from blood, taken in a trial of the OX40 agonist ivuxolimab. The receptors here all came from an adult with an advanced solid tumor such as melanoma, head and neck, liver or kidney cancer. CDR3s include the opening cysteine and the closing phenylalanine or tryptophan. The order of the fields is clone size, CDR3 length, V gene, D gene, J gene, CDR3 DNA, CDR3 protein. The D gene is left open where the match is weak. For some rows the clone size is stated as once, few or many, or as a class when expanded; others skip it.

size: -; length: 13; V: TRBV6-1; D: -; J: TRBJ1-5; DNA: TGTGCCAGCAACGGGGCAGGCTATCAGCCCCAGCATTTT; CDR3: CASNGAGYQPQHF
size: -; length: 13; V: TRBV30; D: -; J: TRBJ1-2; DNA: TGTGCCTGGAGTCCCCCCCCGCTCGACGGCTACACCTTC; CDR3: CAWSPPPLDGYTF
size: -; length: 16; V: TRBV2; D: TRBD1; J: TRBJ2-7; DNA: TGTGCCAGCAGTGAAACCTCCGGGACAGCATCCTACGAGCAGTACTTC; CDR3: CASSETSGTASYEQYF
size: -; length: 13; V: TRBV28; D: -; J: TRBJ2-3; DNA: TGTGCCATTGAGGGCTTAGGCACAGATACGCAGTATTTT; CDR3: CAIEGLGTDTQYF
size: -; length: 13; V: TRBV19; D: -; J: TRBJ1-1; DNA: TGTGCCAGTACCCTGACCGTTCCTATTGAAGCTTTCTTT; CDR3: CASTLTVPIEAFF
size: -; length: 11; V: TRBV7-9; D: -; J: TRBJ2-1; DNA: TGTGCCAGCAGCTACAACAATGAGCAGTTCTTC; CDR3: CASSYNNEQFF
size: once; length: 14; V: TRBV6-6; D: -; J: TRBJ1-5; DNA: TGTGCCAGCAGTTCCGGTTATAGCAATCAGCCCCAGCATTTT; CDR3: CASSSGYSNQPQHF
size: -; length: 17; V: TRBV14; D: TRBD2; J: TRBJ2-3; DNA: TGTGCCAGCAGCCAATGGGTAGCGGGAGGGCCCGCAGATACGCAGTATTTT; CDR3: CASSQWVAGGPADTQYF
size: -; length: 12; V: TRBV27; D: -; J: TRBJ2-2; DNA: TGTGCCAGCAGTTTAAGCACCGGGGAGCTGTTTTTT; CDR3: CASSLSTGELFF
size: -; length: 18; V: TRBV7-6; D: TRBD1; J: TRBJ2-6; DNA: TGTGCCAGCAGCCCGGGGACAGGGGGCACCTCTGGGGCCAACGTCCTGACTTTC; CDR3: CASSPGTGGTSGANVLTF
size: -; length: 14; V: TRBV6-5; D: -; J: TRBJ2-7; DNA: TGTGCCAGCAGTTTCAACAGGGTTTCCTACGAGCAGTACTTC; CDR3: CASSFNRVSYEQYF
size: -; length: 14; V: TRBV7-9; D: -; J: TRBJ1-3; DNA: TGTGCCAGCAGCTTAGAATACTCTGGAAACACCATATATTTT; CDR3: CASSLEYSGNTIYF
size: -; length: 13; V: TRBV6-5; D: -; J: TRBJ1-1; DNA: TGTGCCAGCAGTTACAGTAGGAACACTGAAGCTTTCTTT; CDR3: CASSYSRNTEAFF
size: -; length: 15; V: TRBV6-1; D: -; J: TRBJ2-7; DNA: TGTGCCAGCAGTGAAGGGGCAGGGCCCTACTACGAGCAGTACTTC; CDR3: CASSEGAGPYYEQYF
size: -; length: 11; V: TRBV6-5; D: -; J: TRBJ2-1; DNA: TGTGCCACCCTTTCCTACAATGAGCAGTTCTTC; CDR3: CATLSYNEQFF
size: -; length: 10; V: TRBV6-1; D: -; J: TRBJ1-1; DNA: TGTGCCAGCAGACAATACAGGATCCTCTTT; CDR3: CASRQYRILF
size: -; length: 16; V: TRBV5-8; D: -; J: TRBJ1-4; DNA: TGTGCCAGCAGCTCGATCCCCCGACAGGATGGCGAAAAACTGTTTTTT; CDR3: CASSSIPRQDGEKLFF
size: -; length: 14; V: TRBV19; D: TRBD2; J: TRBJ2-7; DNA: TGTGCCAGTAGTATAGCGGGAGGGAGGTACGAGCAGTACTTC; CDR3: CASSIAGGRYEQYF
size: -; length: 15; V: TRBV27; D: -; J: TRBJ1-4; DNA: TGTGCCAGCAGTTTAGGGGCAGCTCCCCATGAAAAACTGTTTTTT; CDR3: CASSLGAAPHEKLFF
size: -; length: 12; V: TRBV7-6; D: -; J: TRBJ2-3; DNA: TGTGCCAGCAGCTTAGCCCCAGATACGCAGTATTTT; CDR3: CASSLAPDTQYF
size: -; length: 15; V: TRBV2; D: -; J: TRBJ1-2; DNA: TGTGCCAGCAGAGGCCCAGGAGATCCAAACTATGGCTACACCTTC; CDR3: CASRGPGDPNYGYTF
size: -; length: 15; V: TRBV5-6; D: -; J: TRBJ1-2; DNA: TGTGCCAGCATCCAAGACGGGTTTTGGTTTGTTGGCTACACCTTC; CDR3: CASIQDGFWFVGYTF
size: -; length: 15; V: TRBV11-2; D: -; J: TRBJ2-2; DNA: TGTGCCAGCAGCCCCCATGGACTGGACGCCGGGGAGCTGTTTTTT; CDR3: CASSPHGLDAGELFF
size: -; length: 15; V: TRBV6-4; D: -; J: TRBJ1-3; DNA: TGTGCCAGCAGGCTCAGGGAGGTTCGGGGAAACACCATATATTTT; CDR3: CASRLREVRGNTIYF
size: -; length: 14; V: TRBV10-3; D: TRBD2; J: TRBJ2-1; DNA: TGTGCCATCGGCGGGGGACTAACTATGACTGAGCAGTTCTTC; CDR3: CAIGGGLTMTEQFF
size: once; length: 14; V: TRBV27; D: -; J: TRBJ2-3; DNA: TGTGCCAGCAGTTTATCAGGTTTTCAAGATACGCAGTATTTT; CDR3: CASSLSGFQDTQYF
size: -; length: 15; V: TRBV2; D: -; J: TRBJ2-2; DNA: TGTGCCAGCAGTTTTGCCGACGCGAACACCGGGGAGCTGTTTTTT; CDR3: CASSFADANTGELFF
size: -; length: 14; V: TRBV27; D: TRBD1; J: TRBJ2-7; DNA: TGTGCCAGCAGTTTAGGGACAGGGGTCGACGAGCAGTACTTC; CDR3: CASSLGTGVDEQYF
size: -; length: 15; V: TRBV7-8; D: -; J: TRBJ1-5; DNA: TGTGCCAGCAGCTTAGCGCCAAGGCTCCGTCAGCCCCAGCATTTT; CDR3: CASSLAPRLRQPQHF
size: -; length: 11; V: TRBV20-1; D: -; J: TRBJ1-2; DNA: TGCAGTGCCCCCGACACCTATGGCTACACCTTC; CDR3: CSAPDTYGYTF
size: -; length: 15; V: TRBV5-1; D: TRBD2; J: TRBJ2-7; DNA: TGCGCCAGCAGCTTGGTTCCGCGGGAGTATTACGAGCAGTACTTC; CDR3: CASSLVPREYYEQYF
size: once; length: 16; V: TRBV4-1; D: TRBD2; J: TRBJ2-1; DNA: TGCGCCAGCAGCCCGCGTAGCGGGGCCTCCTACAATGAGCAGTTCTTC; CDR3: CASSPRSGASYNEQFF
size: -; length: 12; V: TRBV2; D: -; J: TRBJ1-2; DNA: TGTGCCAGCAGTGATGACAGCTATGGCTACACCTTC; CDR3: CASSDDSYGYTF
size: once; length: 15; V: TRBV28; D: TRBD1; J: TRBJ2-5; DNA: TGTGCCAGCAGTTTTGGGGACAGGGGCGTAGAGACCCAGTACTTC; CDR3: CASSFGDRGVETQYF
size: once; length: 13; V: TRBV6-6; D: -; J: TRBJ1-1; DNA: TGTGCCAGCAGCCCCGGGTTCCACACTGAAGCTTTCTTT; CDR3: CASSPGFHTEAFF
size: -; length: 12; V: TRBV4-1; D: -; J: TRBJ2-3; DNA: TGCGCCAGCAGCCAAGGCAGGGCCCGGGAGCATTTT; CDR3: CASSQGRAREHF
size: -; length: 16; V: TRBV5-6; D: -; J: TRBJ2-6; DNA: TGTGCCAGCAGCTTGGAGGGAGAGGGTCTGGCCAACGTCCTGACTTTC; CDR3: CASSLEGEGLANVLTF
size: -; length: 14; V: TRBV27; D: -; J: TRBJ2-7; DNA: TGTGCCAGCAGTTTATCGGGCAGAACCTACGAGCAGTACTTC; CDR3: CASSLSGRTYEQYF
size: -; length: 15; V: TRBV28; D: -; J: TRBJ2-1; DNA: TGTGCCAGCAGTTTAGGGGGACCTCTGGAGAATGAGCAGTTCTTC; CDR3: CASSLGGPLENEQFF
size: -; length: 15; V: TRBV13; D: -; J: TRBJ2-3; DNA: TGTGCCAGCAGGTCCGGGCCCGATAGCACAGATACGCAGTATTTT; CDR3: CASRSGPDSTDTQYF